This record looks at one T cell receptor (beta chain) sequence and its context. The antigen remains unidentified. The sample originates from a study of siplizumab effects on memory and regulatory T cells. Study conclusions and caveats: Siplizumab significantly decreased alloreactive sequences from unstimulated CD4+ memory cells. Tracing alloreactive clones into unstimulated subsets worked for only a minor fraction of them. Naive or memory phenotype was unassignable for roughly 80-95% of proliferating CD4+ or CD8+ clones.

The CDR3 is 16 residues long. Losses at the gene ends were 6 bases for V and 5 bases for J; bases not matched to a gene: 10. Germline CDR1 reads MDHEN; CDR2 reads SYDVKM. Sequencing of each sample assayed roughly 100,000 TCR templates. TCRdb's table, derived via immunoSEQ multiplex PCR, lists solely in-frame clones and lacks some. The profile covers approximately 98,000 clones, with about 93% appearing a single time and about 1.4% taken by the ten largest. The source of this sequence is a human donor in good health. The sample comprised non-Treg CD4+ T cells sorted from blood. The genes are TRBV28 and TRBJ2-2; 9 nucleotides agree with TRBD1. The CDR3 region has the DNA TGTGCCAGCAGGACCACCGGGACAGGGAGTACCGGGGAGCTGTTTTTT. As protein: CASRTTGTGSTGELFF.